The T cell receptor beta chain described here comes from a study of shared clonotypes between healthy human individuals. This CDR3 comprises 14 residues. V was shortened by 5 bases and J by 3 bases, with 13 bases between the two germline ends. Germline V lookup: CDR1 SEHNR, CDR2 FQNEAQ (reference sequence). On this clone: Its antigen is not identified.

Overall study findings and caveats: Shared across a few donors were around 5% of the naive CD4 clonotypes.

Replicate PCRs run on sorted subsets employed 200 ng DNA, around 31,000 T cell genomes. The table came from immunoSEQ multiplex PCR; TCRdb's copy has only in-frame clones and leaves some out. The sample holds around 550,000 clones, around 96% seen once. The naive CD8 fraction comprised CD45RO-negative cells positively selected for CCR7 and excluded terminally differentiated effector memory CD45RA+ cells. The origin of this receptor is a woman aged 30 to 39 in good health. J is TRBJ1-2 and V is TRBV7-9; D not resolved. The specimen was naive CD8+ T cells sorted from blood. For the CDR3, the DNA is TGTGCCAGCAGCACCCAGCGTTTCGACTATGGCTACACCTTC. Its protein is CASSTQRFDYGYTF. Full variable domain (rest looked up from reference TRBV7-9 and TRBJ1-2): DTGVSQNPRHKITKRGQNVTFRCDPISEHNRLYWYRQTLGQGPEFLTYFQNEAQLEKSRLLSDRFSAERPKGSFSTLEIQRTEQGDSAMYLCASSTQRFDYGYTFGSGTRLTVV.